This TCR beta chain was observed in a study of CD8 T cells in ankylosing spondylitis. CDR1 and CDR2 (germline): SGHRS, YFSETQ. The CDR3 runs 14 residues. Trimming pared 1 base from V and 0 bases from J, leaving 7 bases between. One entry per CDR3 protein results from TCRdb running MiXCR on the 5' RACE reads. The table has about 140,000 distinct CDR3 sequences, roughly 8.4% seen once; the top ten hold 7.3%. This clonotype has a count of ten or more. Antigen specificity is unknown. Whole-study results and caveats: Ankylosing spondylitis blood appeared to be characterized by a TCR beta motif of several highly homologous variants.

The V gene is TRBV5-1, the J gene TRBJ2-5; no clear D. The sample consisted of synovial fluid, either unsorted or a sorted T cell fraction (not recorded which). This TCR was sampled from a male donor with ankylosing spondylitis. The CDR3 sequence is CASSLYSHQETQYF. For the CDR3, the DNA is TGCGCCAGCAGCTTGTACAGCCACCAAGAGACCCAGTACTTC.